This T cell receptor (beta chain) was sequenced for a study of T cell repertoires in cytomegalovirus infection. General study points: CMV-specific HLA-C-restricted TCR beta clonotypes dominated the ex vivo response.

TCRdb independently ran MiXCR on the reads; one entry per CDR3 protein. The data contain tens of thousands of distinct CDR3 sequences, roughly a fifth of them singletons. Turning to this clonotype: The antigen remains unidentified.

The CDR3 consists of 15 residues. Trimming pared 7 bases from V and 3 bases from J, leaving 19 bases between. Germline values: CDR1 SGHAT, CDR2 FQNNGV. This TCR was recovered from a human donor in good health (CMV status not recorded). Some clones in this sample may be carry-over from other donors' samples. The specimen comprised CD8+ T cells from cultured PBMCs, sampled from culture after CMV antigen stimulation. The V gene is TRBV11-2, the J gene TRBJ2-7; D might be TRBD2 (7 bases). The CDR3 sequence is CASTGRGNGIYEQYF. The CDR3 coding sequence is TGTGCCAGCACTGGGAGGGGGAACGGGATCTACGAGCAGTACTTC. Together with reference TRBV11-2 and TRBJ2-7, the CDR3 gives the full variable domain: EAGVAQSPRYKIIEKRQSVAFWCNPISGHATLYWYQQILGQGPKLLIQFQNNGVVDDSQLPKDRFSAERLKGVDSTLKIQPAKLEDSAVYLCASTGRGNGIYEQYFGPGTRLTVT.